This TCR beta chain originates from a study of patients with pleural tuberculosis. This clonotype was seen many times. The CDR3 contains 13 residues. Germline lookup yields CDR1 SGHTA and CDR2 FQGNSA. The V end lost 6 bases, the J end lost 4 bases, and 11 bases lay between the germline ends. TCRdb analysed the reads with MiXCR anew, one entry per CDR3 protein. Of under 55,000 distinct CDR3 sequences detected, 6% to 8% appear once; the ten largest clones hold roughly 16%. The chain carries TRBV7-2 and TRBJ2-3, with a tentative D call TRBD2 (6 bases). The sequence came from a human donor with pleural tuberculosis. The CDR3 nucleotides are TGTGCCAGCAGTTTCGCGGGATCAGATACGCAGTATTTT. The encoded protein is CASSFAGSDTQYF.